This TCR beta chain was identified in a study of blood T cell repertoires in COVID-19 (dated by TCRdb to 2018 to 2020). For context, the study as a whole: Collaborator samples came from the United States, Italy and Spain and covered acute and convalescent phases of COVID-19. The prospective study material was composed of cDNA or gDNA derived from T cells, B-cell-depleted T cells, or PBMCs. Deeply sampled blood TCRbeta repertoires from subjects exposed to, actively infected with, or recovered from COVID-19 were included in the dataset. The repertoires were made available in a free public database intended to serve as a resource for research on the immune response to SARS-CoV-2. The samples were drawn from the first 160 participants of the ongoing ImmuneRACE study and from roughly 1,300 subjects provided by 6 global collaborators. Nearly every sample came with metadata listing a de-identified subject ID, COVID-19 status, age in years and sex. HLA class I and class II types, where available, came from metadata supplied by the sample provider rather than from assay-based typing.

Samples from volunteer blood donors who had recovered from COVID-19 were contributed by a second Seattle source. Each collaborating institution followed its own protocols to collect whole blood in K2EDTA tubes. For TCRbeta analysis, collaborator samples were shipped as frozen whole blood, as isolated PBMCs, or as DNA extracted from either sample type. A word on this clone: The clone's antigen remains unknown. No base-level quality is on record; no much larger clone is a single base apart.

General conclusions and limits of the study: The quantity of clinical and demographic metadata differed by source and by participant and was supplied without curation.

The CDR3 measures 17 amino acids from cysteine to phenylalanine. Only the CDR3 portion is preserved as DNA: 51 bases, with reading frame beginning at the first base. TCRbeta CDR3 regions were amplified from genomic DNA by means of the immunoSEQ Assay, a bias-controlled multiplex PCR. The study's processing was this. Nucleated cell counts per sample were estimated from amplification of reference gene primers within the assay. Sequence reads were collapsed and filtered to measure the absolute abundance of every unique TCRbeta CDR3 rearrangement. Productive Simpson clonality was computed per sample as the square root of Simpson's diversity index over productive rearrangements. In TCRdb, the immuneACCESS table is reduced to in-frame sequences with V and J assigned. These tables do not hold every clone; where another copy was compared, an unresolved V gene accounts for under half, and the others remain unexplained. The V and J calls and clone size are taken from that table; D and trimming were inferred from the DNA. The sample includes about 140,000 clones, with 80% observed a single time. The ten largest clones take up around 3.4% of the sample.

This sequence originates from a man between 65 and 85 years old who had recovered from COVID-19. The chain is made from TRBV21-1 and TRBJ2-4; the table calls TRBD1, which could not be checked here. TRBV21-1 is given as a pseudogene. The sequencing input was peripheral blood. The nucleotides are TGTGCCAGCAGCTCCCGGGTAGGGGGATCTCCCAAAAACATTCAGTACTTC. It encodes CASSSRVGGSPKNIQYF.